This T cell receptor beta chain was documented in a study of blood T cell repertoires in COVID-19. Study context: Samples taken during acute and convalescent COVID-19 were collected in the United States, Italy and Spain. T cells, B-cell-depleted T cells, or PBMCs supplied cDNA or gDNA.

Source study methods: Nucleated cell counts were estimated from reference gene primer amplification. Libraries were prepared by immunoSEQ multiplex PCR; TCRdb keeps only in-frame clonotypes and omits some of them. D and trimming were read from the DNA, whereas the V and J calls and clone size are those reported in that table. This table holds roughly 150,000 clones, about 86% found once. V was trimmed by 4 bases and J by 0 bases, leaving 10 bases between them. Germline CDR1 is SEHNR and CDR2 is FQNEAQ (reference sequence). The CDR3 is 14 amino acids. V and J are TRBV7-9 and TRBJ2-7; TRBD2 is a possible D gene (6 bases). Sequencing used peripheral blood. This TCR was recovered from a woman of 80 years or more with acute or convalescent COVID-19. The CDR3 sequence is CASSWREDSYEQYF. The CDR3 DNA follows: TGTGCCAGCAGCTGGCGGGAAGACTCCTACGAGCAGTACTTC.